This T cell receptor (beta chain) was identified during a study of T cells after yellow fever vaccination. In regard to this clonotype: Its target is unknown.

V shed 5 bases, J shed 5 bases, and the junction held 15 bases outside the gene matches. Looked up from germline, CDR1 is SGHAT and CDR2 is FQNNGV. The CDR3 loop spans 17 amino acids. Template switching by 5'RACE produced TCR cDNA, adding a universal primer site and UMIs. TCRdb reprocessed the 5' RACE reads with MiXCR, giving one entry per CDR3 protein. This sample has some 240,000 distinct CDR3 sequences, with less than 3.5% found just once. Findings and limits, study-wide: Clones that expanded after primary vaccination mostly reappeared after the booster (around 96% CD4, approximately 89% CD8).

The input for sequencing was CD4+ T cells sorted from PBMCs, taken 10 days after the yellow fever booster vaccination. The chain has TRBV11-2 and TRBJ1-3; 7 bases align to TRBD1. The receptor's source is a man aged 18 to 35 who received the YFV17D yellow fever vaccine. CDR3 nucleotides: TGTGCCAGCAGCCTCGACCCCGACAGGGTGTGGCGAAACACCATATATTTT. It is translated as CASSLDPDRVWRNTIYF.